This is a list of T cell receptor beta chains from one sample in a study of Graves' ophthalmopathy and Graves' hyperthyroidism. TCRdb redid the calling of the multiplex PCR reads with MiXCR, one entry per CDR3 protein. Of 900,000 to 1,200,000 distinct CDR3 sequences in the sample, less than 45% are singletons; the top ten hold 11%. Sequencing was performed on peripheral blood or thyroid tissue (not recorded which). These receptors came from an adult man with Graves' hyperthyroidism. CDR3s include the opening cysteine and the closing phenylalanine or tryptophan. Fields, in order: clone size, J gene, V gene, D gene, CDR3 protein, CDR3 DNA. A D gene is named only where the DNA matches it firmly. Some rows mark clone size as missing; the rest say once, few, many or name a class of expanded clone.

clone size: many
J gene: TRBJ1-1
V gene: TRBV9
D gene: .
CDR3 protein: CASSVGMNTEAFF
CDR3 DNA: TGTGCCAGCAGTGTCGGGATGAACACTGAAGCTTTCTTT

clone size: .
J gene: TRBJ2-2
V gene: TRBV30
D gene: .
CDR3 protein: CAWPSPLSGELFF
CDR3 DNA: TGTGCCTGGCCCTCACCCCTCTCAGGGGAGCTGTTTTTT

clone size: .
J gene: TRBJ1-1
V gene: TRBV10-2
D gene: .
CDR3 protein: CASSEPRPQTEAFF
CDR3 DNA: TGCGCCAGCAGTGAGCCGAGGCCCCAAACTGAAGCTTTCTTT

clone size: few
J gene: TRBJ2-7
V gene: TRBV2
D gene: .
CDR3 protein: CASRNEGAGEQYF
CDR3 DNA: TGTGCCAGCAGAAACGAAGGGGCGGGCGAGCAGTACTTC

clone size: many
J gene: TRBJ2-7
V gene: TRBV20-1
D gene: .
CDR3 protein: CSGSAVDEQYF
CDR3 DNA: TGCAGTGGGTCGGCGGTCGACGAGCAGTACTTC

clone size: .
J gene: TRBJ2-5
V gene: TRBV6-5
D gene: .
CDR3 protein: CAISESGITETQYF
CDR3 DNA: TGTGCCATCAGTGAGTCGGGTATAACGGAGACCCAGTACTTC

clone size: .
J gene: TRBJ2-7
V gene: TRBV7-2
D gene: TRBD1
CDR3 protein: CASPRQGSYEQYF
CDR3 DNA: TGTGCCAGCCCCCGACAGGGGTCCTACGAGCAGTACTTC

clone size: many
J gene: TRBJ1-6
V gene: TRBV7-9
D gene: TRBD1
CDR3 protein: CASSSGTGDTPLHF
CDR3 DNA: TGTGCCAGCAGCTCTGGGACAGGAGATACACCCCTCCACTTT

clone size: .
J gene: TRBJ2-7
V gene: TRBV6-5
D gene: .
CDR3 protein: CASKGGQIEQYF
CDR3 DNA: TGTGCCAGCAAGGGGGGACAGATCGAGCAGTACTTC

clone size: many
J gene: TRBJ1-1
V gene: TRBV29-1
D gene: TRBD1
CDR3 protein: CSAARTGDEAFF
CDR3 DNA: TGCAGCGCAGCTCGGACAGGGGATGAAGCTTTCTTT

clone size: .
J gene: TRBJ1-1
V gene: TRBV30
D gene: .
CDR3 protein: CAWRGVMNTEAFF
CDR3 DNA: TGTGCCTGGAGGGGAGTTATGAACACTGAAGCTTTCTTT

clone size: many
J gene: TRBJ1-4
V gene: TRBV6-5
D gene: .
CDR3 protein: CASSYRRGEKLFF
CDR3 DNA: TGTGCCAGCAGTTACCGGCGGGGTGAAAAACTGTTTTTT

clone size: .
J gene: TRBJ2-5
V gene: TRBV20-1
D gene: TRBD2
CDR3 protein: CSAIIHPGTSGFGETQYF
CDR3 DNA: TGCAGTGCCATCATTCATCCCGGGACTAGCGGCTTCGGAGAGACCCAGTACTTC

clone size: few
J gene: TRBJ1-5
V gene: TRBV15
D gene: .
CDR3 protein: CATSRGTDHNQPQHF
CDR3 DNA: TGTGCCACCAGCAGAGGGACAGACCACAATCAGCCCCAGCATTTT

clone size: many
J gene: TRBJ1-1
V gene: TRBV7-9
D gene: .
CDR3 protein: CASSLAGRAEAFF
CDR3 DNA: TGTGCCAGCAGCTTAGCTGGCAGGGCTGAAGCTTTCTTT

clone size: many
J gene: TRBJ1-2
V gene: TRBV9
D gene: .
CDR3 protein: CASSVAFGGNYGYTF
CDR3 DNA: TGTGCCAGCAGCGTAGCTTTCGGGGGTAACTATGGCTACACCTTC

clone size: many
J gene: TRBJ1-4
V gene: TRBV10-1
D gene: .
CDR3 protein: CASSESRDKLFF
CDR3 DNA: TGCGCCAGCAGTGAGTCCAGGGATAAACTGTTTTTT

clone size: .
J gene: TRBJ1-4
V gene: TRBV4-1
D gene: .
CDR3 protein: CASSPLQSEKLFF
CDR3 DNA: TGCGCCAGCAGCCCGCTACAATCGGAAAAACTGTTTTTT

clone size: few
J gene: TRBJ1-5
V gene: TRBV20-1
D gene: TRBD1
CDR3 protein: CSARSDPGGAFNQPQHF
CDR3 DNA: TGCAGTGCTAGATCGGACCCAGGGGGCGCGTTCAACCAGCCCCAGCATTTT

clone size: many
J gene: TRBJ1-1
V gene: TRBV5-1
D gene: .
CDR3 protein: CASSPLGVAQNTEAFF
CDR3 DNA: TGCGCCAGCAGCCCCCTCGGCGTCGCACAGAACACTGAAGCTTTCTTT

clone size: many
J gene: TRBJ1-2
V gene: TRBV7-9
D gene: .
CDR3 protein: CASSRKQGIGYTF
CDR3 DNA: TGTGCCAGCAGCAGAAAGCAAGGGATTGGCTACACCTTC

clone size: .
J gene: TRBJ2-5
V gene: TRBV7-2
D gene: .
CDR3 protein: CTSSLYSGGETQYF
CDR3 DNA: TGTACCAGCAGCTTATACTCAGGCGGAGAGACCCAGTACTTC

clone size: many
J gene: TRBJ1-1
V gene: TRBV4-2
D gene: .
CDR3 protein: CASSRGDTDTEAFF
CDR3 DNA: TGTGCCAGCAGCCGCGGGGACACCGACACTGAAGCTTTCTTT

clone size: many
J gene: TRBJ2-7
V gene: TRBV2
D gene: TRBD2
CDR3 protein: CASSLLGTSRTYEQYF
CDR3 DNA: TGTGCCAGCAGTCTACTCGGGACTAGCCGAACCTACGAGCAGTACTTC

clone size: .
J gene: TRBJ2-5
V gene: TRBV7-7
D gene: .
CDR3 protein: CASSRFGGETQYF
CDR3 DNA: TGTGCTAGCAGCCGTTTTGGGGGAGAGACCCAGTACTTC

clone size: .
J gene: TRBJ2-5
V gene: TRBV7-9
D gene: .
CDR3 protein: CASSLWGTDGFRETQYF
CDR3 DNA: TGTGCCAGCAGCTTATGGGGGACGGACGGCTTCCGAGAGACCCAGTACTTC

clone size: few
J gene: TRBJ2-5
V gene: TRBV10-3
D gene: .
CDR3 protein: CASSELPEIGTQYF
CDR3 DNA: TGTGCCAGCAGTGAACTCCCAGAGATCGGGACCCAGTACTTC

clone size: .
J gene: TRBJ2-1
V gene: TRBV29-1
D gene: TRBD2
CDR3 protein: CSVGGLAGYNEQFF
CDR3 DNA: TGCAGCGTTGGCGGACTAGCGGGATACAATGAGCAGTTCTTC

clone size: many
J gene: TRBJ1-5
V gene: TRBV7-9
D gene: TRBD1
CDR3 protein: CASSAQGARQPQHF
CDR3 DNA: TGTGCCAGCAGCGCACAGGGGGCGAGGCAGCCCCAGCATTTT

clone size: .
J gene: TRBJ2-2
V gene: TRBV20-1
D gene: .
CDR3 protein: CSAPPKQLNTGELFF
CDR3 DNA: TGCAGTGCTCCCCCCAAACAATTAAACACCGGGGAGCTGTTTTTT

clone size: few
J gene: TRBJ2-7
V gene: TRBV20-1
D gene: TRBD1
CDR3 protein: CSAKGDRGNFEQYF
CDR3 DNA: TGCAGTGCTAAGGGGGACAGGGGGAACTTCGAGCAGTACTTC

clone size: .
J gene: TRBJ1-1
V gene: TRBV29-1
D gene: TRBD1
CDR3 protein: CSVEAGQGSAEAFF
CDR3 DNA: TGCAGCGTTGAGGCGGGACAGGGTTCGGCTGAAGCTTTCTTT

clone size: .
J gene: TRBJ2-2
V gene: TRBV15
D gene: .
CDR3 protein: CATNQGSVPGELFF
CDR3 DNA: TGTGCTACCAACCAGGGATCCGTACCCGGGGAGCTGTTTTTT

clone size: .
J gene: TRBJ2-7
V gene: TRBV5-6
D gene: .
CDR3 protein: CASSMSWGSEQYF
CDR3 DNA: TGTGCCAGCAGCATGAGCTGGGGGTCCGAGCAGTACTTC

clone size: many
J gene: TRBJ1-6
V gene: TRBV6-6
D gene: .
CDR3 protein: CASRRAARNSPLHF
CDR3 DNA: TGTGCCAGCAGGAGAGCGGCCAGGAATTCACCCCTCCACTTT

clone size: .
J gene: TRBJ2-7
V gene: TRBV4-1
D gene: TRBD2
CDR3 protein: CASSQLLAGVSFYEQYF
CDR3 DNA: TGCGCCAGCAGCCAATTACTAGCGGGAGTATCCTTCTACGAGCAGTACTTC